These 8 T cell receptor beta chains originate from one sample sequenced in a study of T cell responses to AZD1222 COVID-19 vaccine. Sequencing was performed with immunoSEQ multiplex PCR; in TCRdb, only in-frame clones are kept and a portion is missing. The sample lists 120,000 or so clones, roughly 91% occurring once. The sample consisted of peripheral blood, taken 28 days after the second AZD1222 dose. The receptor source for this set is an adult who received the AZD1222 COVID-19 vaccine.

The J gene is TRBJ1-1, the V gene TRBV5-1; no reliable D call. Germline CDR1 reads SGHRS; CDR2 reads YFSETQ. The CDR3 spans 13 residues. Trimming removed 2 bases at V and 1 base at J, with 6 bases between. CDR3 coding DNA: TGCGCCAGCAGCTTTGGCCAGAACACTGAAGCTTTCTTT. This codes for CASSFGQNTEAFF. Full variable domain (missing parts from reference TRBV5-1 and TRBJ1-1): KAGVTQTPRYLIKTRGQQVTLSCSPISGHRSVSWYQQTPGQGLQFLFEYFSETQRNKGNFPGRFSGRQFSNSRSEMNVSTLELGDSALYLCASSFGQNTEAFFGQGTRLTVV.

This chain joins TRBV7-9 and TRBJ1-2; D gene ambiguous. Trimming took off 1 base at V and 3 bases at J, with 9 bases between the two ends. The CDR3 has 14 residues. Germline CDR1 is SEHNR and CDR2 is FQNEAQ (reference sequence). The CDR3, as DNA: TGTGCCAGCAGCTTAGGGAAGGGCGACTATGGCTACACCTTC. It is translated as CASSLGKGDYGYTF.

This clone occurred a few times. The J gene is TRBJ1-1, the V gene TRBV2; 9 bases map to TRBD1. CDR1 is SNHLY, CDR2 FYNNEI, per germline. The CDR3 length is 16 residues. J gave up 5 bases and V 6 bases, and 13 bases lay outside the gene matches. The CDR3: CASRGQGKGERTEAFF. CDR3 bases: TGTGCCAGCAGGGGACAGGGAAAAGGGGAGAGGACTGAAGCTTTCTTT.

V is TRBV28 and J is TRBJ1-5, with D perhaps TRBD1 (5 bases). CDR1 and CDR2 (germline): MDHEN, SYDVKM. V lost 5 bases, J lost 1 base, and 12 bases lay in between. This CDR3 is 15 amino acids long. The CDR3 DNA follows: TGTGCCAGCAGTAACTCCGGGGGAAGCAATCAGCCCCAGCATTTT. Amino acid sequence: CASSNSGGSNQPQHF. The variable domain in full, completed from reference TRBV28 and TRBJ1-5, reads DVKVTQSSRYLVKRTGEKVFLECVQDMDHENMFWYRQDPGLGLRLIYFSYDVKMKEKGDIPEGYSVSREKKERFSLILESASTNQTSMYLCASSNSGGSNQPQHFGDGTRLSIL.

This chain uses TRBV5-6 with TRBJ2-6, with 9 bases that match TRBD1. The germline gives CDR1 SGHDT, CDR2 YYEEEE. CDR3 length: 18 amino acids. The J segment lost 0 bases and the V segment lost 4 bases, leaving 8 bases of the junction unmatched. CDR3 residues: CASSPRTGVLSGANVLTF. In DNA form, the CDR3 reads TGTGCCAGCAGCCCTAGGACAGGGGTCCTCTCTGGGGCCAACGTCCTGACTTTC.

Judged by abundance, this clone is medium-sized. This sequence joins TRBV6-4 and TRBJ2-3, with D perhaps assigned TRBD1 or TRBD2 (6 bases each). Germline values: CDR1 MRHNA, CDR2 SNTAGT. The CDR3 is made up of 15 amino acids. V dropped 0 bases and J dropped 6 bases, with 13 bases sitting between them. CDR3 in amino acids: CASSDSGGQSDTQYF. CDR3 nucleotide sequence: TGTGCCAGCAGTGACTCCGGGGGCCAGTCGGATACGCAGTATTTT.

V is TRBV20-1 and J is TRBJ1-1; D gene unclear. The CDR3 is 14 residues long. Germline V CDR1 and CDR2: DFQATT, SNEGSKA (reference sequence). V lost 3 bases, J lost 4 bases, and 15 bases lay in between. The CDR3 sequence is CSASRLPSATEAFF. The CDR3 bases are TGCAGTGCTAGTCGTCTTCCTAGCGCCACTGAAGCTTTCTTT.

The V and J genes are TRBV21-1 and TRBJ1-1; the table's TRBD1 call for D was not verified on the DNA. TRBV21-1 is marked as a pseudogene. The length of the CDR3 is 16 residues. Here the CDR3 DNA reads TGTGCCAGCAGCAAAGGTCGGGGACACCGGAACACTGAAGCTTTCTTT. Translating gives CASSKGRGHRNTEAFF.